What follows are 29 T cell receptor beta chains derived from one specimen sequenced in a study of blood T cells in healthy people across ages. Primed by a sample-barcoded 5' primer and a J-beta primer mix, a second PCR proceeded for roughly 7 to 11 cycles. Each CDR3 protein gets one entry after TCRdb re-called the 5' RACE reads with MiXCR. The sample consists of roughly 500,000 distinct CDR3 sequences, about 26% of them appearing once. The specimen was blood. The receptors were gathered from a woman in her seventies in good health.

The chain links TRBV6-6 to TRBJ2-3; D is undetermined. V lost 5 bases and J lost 5, with 17 bases in between. Germline assignment: CDR1 MNHNY and CDR2 SVGAGI (reference sequence). The CDR3 sequence is 15 residues long. CDR3 coding DNA: TGTGCCAGCAGTGGAAAGATCGGAATCGGAGATACGCAGTATTTT. Translating gives CASSGKIGIGDTQYF.

This chain links TRBV5-1 with TRBJ2-2; D is undetermined. This CDR3 is 14 amino acids long. CDR1 and CDR2 from the germline V gene are SGHRS and YFSETQ. Trimming stripped 4 bases from V and 1 base from J, with 8 bases between. The DNA of the CDR3 is TGCGCCAGCAGCGGGATACTGAACACCGGGGAGCTGTTTTTT. Encoded protein: CASSGILNTGELFF.

V gene TRBV7-9 combines with J gene TRBJ2-3; 14 bases align to TRBD2. Germline V gene data show CDR1 as SEHNR and CDR2 as FQNEAQ (reference sequence). This CDR3 has 19 amino acids. V dropped 5 bases and J dropped 2; count of bases not matched to a gene: 12. CDR3 loop: CASSPGTSGGAGNTDTQYF. In DNA, the CDR3 is TGTGCCAGCAGCCCAGGGACTAGCGGGGGAGCAGGGAACACAGATACGCAGTATTTT.

This clonotype was seen many times. At one end, the junction sequence differs from germline, possibly due to a read error. The gene calls are TRBV5-1 and TRBJ1-1; 9 positions match TRBD1. Looked up from germline, CDR1 is SGHRS and CDR2 is YFSETQ. The CDR3 sequence is 13 residues long. The CDR3 DNA reads as TGTGCCAGCGGGGGACAGGGGAACACTGAAGCTTTCTTT. Amino acid sequence: CASGGQGNTEAFF.

The chain joins TRBV10-3 to TRBJ2-5; 7 nucleotides agree with TRBD2. Near its end, the DNA agrees better with TRBJ2-7, so the J call may be wrong. CDR1 ENHRY and CDR2 SYGVKD come from the germline V gene. The CDR3 is made up of 13 amino acids. CDR3 protein: CATGGQGGAEQYF. CDR3 nucleotide sequence: TGTGCCACTGGAGGCCAGGGAGGGGCCGAGCAGTACTTC.

The chain links TRBV6-1 to TRBJ1-2; D gene ambiguous. Trimming took 1 base from V and 0 from J, leaving 9 bases between them. Per germline, CDR1 MNHNS and CDR2 SASEGT. The CDR3 has 15 amino acids. CDR3 sequence: CASSEGKGTNYGYTF. CDR3 bases: TGTGCCAGCAGTGAAGGGAAGGGTACTAACTATGGCTACACCTTC.

This rearrangement joins TRBV7-7 to TRBJ2-1, with TRBD2 matching 13 bases. This CDR3 contains 14 residues. Germline assignment: CDR1 SSHAT and CDR2 FNYEAQ (reference sequence). J was trimmed by 5 bases and V by 5 bases; bases with no gene match: 0. CDR3 region: CASSTSGGDNEQFF. As DNA, the CDR3 is TGTGCCAGCAGCACTAGCGGGGGGGACAATGAGCAGTTCTTC.

The chain couples TRBV3-1 to TRBJ1-6; no firm D call. Germline V gene data show CDR1 as LGHDT and CDR2 as YNNKEL (reference sequence). The CDR3 totals 16 residues. The V gene lost 1 base and the J gene lost 5 bases, with 12 bases spanning the gap. CDR3 residues: CASSQVQERDNSPLHF. The CDR3 DNA reads TGTGCCAGCAGCCAAGTGCAGGAGAGAGATAATTCACCCCTCCACTTT.

Comment on this clonotype: A read error may account for a junction end that differs from germline. This chain links TRBV5-1 with TRBJ1-2, with D hard to call. Germline V gene data show CDR1 as SGHRS and CDR2 as YFSETQ. The CDR3 runs 13 residues. The CDR3 loop reads CASSLVGQDGYTF. As DNA, the CDR3 is TGCGCCAGCAGCTTGGTTGGCCAGGACGGCTATACCTTC.

The table lists this clonotype with a few counts. This rearrangement joins TRBV5-6 to TRBJ1-1, with TRBD1 as a possible D gene (6 bases). Trimming stripped 4 bases from V and 1 base from J, with 14 bases between. Germline V gene sequence: CDR1 SGHDT, CDR2 YYEEEE. The CDR3 is 15 amino acids. CDR3: CASSPDRRENTEAFF. The CDR3 DNA sequence: TGTGCCAGCAGCCCCGACAGGAGGGAGAACACTGAAGCTTTCTTT. The entire variable domain, with the rest obtained from reference TRBV5-6 and TRBJ1-1, is as follows: DAGVTQSPTHLIKTRGQQVTLRCSPKSGHDTVSWYQQALGQGPQFIFQYYEEEERQRGNFPDRFSGHQFPNYSSELNVNALLLGDSALYLCASSPDRRENTEAFFGQGTRLTVV.

The chain couples TRBV5-1 to TRBJ2-4; D gene uncertain. The CDR3 sequence is 16 residues long. Between the trimmed V and J ends, which lost 0 bases and 0 bases, there was a span of 10 bases. The germline gives CDR1 SGHRS, CDR2 YFSETQ. CDR3 region: CASSLEPVTAKNIQYF. DNA for the CDR3: TGCGCCAGCAGCTTGGAGCCTGTTACAGCCAAAAACATTCAGTACTTC.

The CDR3 is CASSHFDRHNEKLFF. The CDR3 DNA sequence: TGTGCCAGCAGCCACTTCGACAGGCATAATGAAAAACTGTTTTTT. The rearrangement links TRBV14 to TRBJ1-4; D may be TRBD1 (6 bases). The ends were cut back, 3 bases at V and 4 bases at J, with 12 bases in the middle. Germline-derived CDR1 and CDR2 are SGHDN and FVKESK. This CDR3 is 15 amino acids long.

CDR3 loop: CASKKDRITHEQYF. CDR3 nucleotide sequence: TGTGCCAGCAAGAAGGACAGGATAACCCACGAGCAGTACTTC. The V gene is TRBV7-2, the J gene TRBJ2-7, with 7 bases identical to TRBD1. Germline assignment: CDR1 SGHTA and CDR2 FQGNSA. The V and J ends lost 7 bases and 5 bases, in that order; junction bases with no gene match: 11. The length of the CDR3 is 14 residues. Full variable domain (rest looked up from reference TRBV7-2 and TRBJ2-7): GAGVSQSPSNKVTEKGKDVELRCDPISGHTALYWYRQSLGQGLEFLIYFQGNSAPDKSGLPSDRFSAERTGGSVSTLTIQRTQQEDSAVYLCASKKDRITHEQYFGPGTRLTVT.

This chain links TRBV28 with TRBJ2-4; D is uncertain. V dropped 5 bases and J dropped 0 bases, with 14 bases sitting between them. The CDR3 is 16 residues long. The germline V gene encodes CDR1 MDHEN and CDR2 SYDVKM. CDR3 protein: CASSPPTLLAKNIQYF. Written as DNA, the CDR3 is TGTGCCAGCAGTCCCCCCACCCTACTAGCCAAAAACATTCAGTACTTC.

The chain links TRBV5-1 to TRBJ2-2; perhaps D is TRBD1 or TRBD2 (5 bases each). V gave up 8 bases and J gave up 1 base, with 15 bases separating them. Germline V CDR1 and CDR2: SGHRS, YFSETQ. The length of the CDR3 is 15 residues. The CDR3 DNA is TGCGCCAGTAACGCTGAGGGGAGGAACACCGGGGAGCTGTTTTTT. The encoded protein is CASNAEGRNTGELFF. The whole variable domain, remainder taken from reference TRBV5-1 and TRBJ2-2, is KAGVTQTPRYLIKTRGQQVTLSCSPISGHRSVSWYQQTPGQGLQFLFEYFSETQRNKGNFPGRFSGRQFSNSRSEMNVSTLELGDSALYLCASNAEGRNTGELFFGEGSRLTVL.

The rearrangement joins TRBV7-2 to TRBJ2-5; 8 nucleotides match TRBD2. Germline CDR1 and CDR2: SGHTA and FQGNSA. The V and J ends lost 1 base and 2 bases, in that order; junction bases with no gene match: 9. CDR3 size: 17 residues. In DNA, the CDR3 is TGTGCCAGCAGCTTAGGTTCGGCGGGGGGCCCTCAAGAGACCCAGTACTTC. As protein: CASSLGSAGGPQETQYF.

In this sample, this clonotype turned up a few times. The CDR3, as DNA: TGTGCCAGCAGCTCAGGGGTACAGGCGGGTCCGACGGAGACCCAGTACTTC. Its translation is CASSSGVQAGPTETQYF. This sequence joins TRBV7-9 and TRBJ2-5, with D possibly TRBD1 on 6 matching bases. The CDR3 is made up of 17 amino acids. CDR1 is SEHNR and CDR2 is FQNEAQ in the germline V gene (reference sequence). Deletions cut 4 bases from V and 5 bases from J, with 23 bases between.

V gene TRBV7-2 combines with J gene TRBJ2-3, with 16 bases identical to TRBD2. The V and J ends lost 3 bases and 5 bases, in that order; junction bases with no gene match: 8. The CDR3 covers 18 residues. From germline, CDR1 is SGHTA and CDR2 FQGNSA. CDR3 sequence (DNA): TGTGCCAGCAGCTTTGTAGGGACTAGCGGGGGGGCAGGAGATACGCAGTATTTT. This translates into CASSFVGTSGGAGDTQYF. The entire variable domain, with the rest obtained from reference TRBV7-2 and TRBJ2-3, is as follows: GAGVSQSPSNKVTEKGKDVELRCDPISGHTALYWYRQSLGQGLEFLIYFQGNSAPDKSGLPSDRFSAERTGGSVSTLTIQRTQQEDSAVYLCASSFVGTSGGAGDTQYFGPGTRLTVL.

Worth noting for this clonotype: Likely a read error: the CDR3 ends without its conserved phenylalanine or tryptophan. The rearrangement links TRBV20-1 to TRBJ2-3, with 8 bases that match TRBD1. V gave up 7 bases and J gave up 3 bases; unmatched junction bases: 6. The CDR3 consists of 13 residues. CDR1 and CDR2 (germline): DFQATT, SNEGSKA (reference sequence). The CDR3 reads CSVLTGVTDTQYL. The CDR3 nucleotides are TGCAGTGTGTTGACAGGGGTGACAGATACGCAGTATCTT.

J is TRBJ2-3 and V is TRBV28, with TRBD2 matching 9 bases. Germline V gives CDR1 MDHEN, CDR2 SYDVKM. There are 17 residues in the CDR3. The J segment lost 1 base and the V segment lost 4 bases, leaving 9 bases of the junction unmatched. The CDR3 sequence: CASSSQGERGGTDTQYF. CDR3 DNA: TGTGCCAGCAGTTCCCAAGGGGAGCGGGGGGGCACAGATACGCAGTATTTT.

This clonotype was counted between two and nine times. The chain couples TRBV12-3 or TRBV12-4 to TRBJ1-6; D perhaps matches TRBD1 (5 bases). The CDR3 consists of 14 residues. Trimming removed 5 bases from V and 7 bases from J, with 12 bases in between. CDR3 in amino acids: CASSRGRENSPLHF. CDR3 bases: TGTGCCAGCAGTCGGGGGAGGGAGAATTCACCCCTCCACTTT.

This clonotype was seen only a few times. The rearrangement joins TRBV7-9 to TRBJ1-2; D is possibly TRBD1 (6 bases). The CDR3 is made up of 12 amino acids. The V and J ends lost 5 bases and 12 bases respectively, with 16 bases between them. Germline CDR1 SEHNR, CDR2 FQNEAQ (reference sequence). The CDR3 nucleotides read TGTGCCAGCAGCCCACAAAGCGACAGGCACACCTTC. As protein: CASSPQSDRHTF. The whole variable domain, remainder taken from reference TRBV7-9 and TRBJ1-2, is DTGVSQNPRHKITKRGQNVTFRCDPISEHNRLYWYRQTLGQGPEFLTYFQNEAQLEKSRLLSDRFSAERPKGSFSTLEIQRTEQGDSAMYLCASSPQSDRHTFGSGTRLTVV.

This clonotype was seen more than once but under ten times. The chain joins TRBV5-1 to TRBJ2-5, with D possibly TRBD1 on 6 matching bases. Trimming cost V 0 bases and J 4 bases, with 13 bases left between them. Germline V gene lookup returns CDR1 SGHRS and CDR2 YFSETQ. The CDR3 runs 15 residues. The CDR3 region has the DNA TGCGCCAGCAGCTTGGGGGACATTAACCGAGAGACCCAGTACTTC. It yields the protein CASSLGDINRETQYF.

The J gene is TRBJ1-2, the V gene TRBV2, with 7 bases identical to TRBD1. Germline V gene data show CDR1 as SNHLY and CDR2 as FYNNEI. The CDR3 is made up of 15 amino acids. With 3 bases clipped from V and 6 bases from J, the junction kept 10 bases outside the gene matches. CDR3 nucleotide sequence: TGTGCCAGCAGTGACCGACCGAGACAGGGACATGGCTACACCTTC. This codes for CASSDRPRQGHGYTF.

The V call is TRBV6-5, the J call TRBJ1-2, with D perhaps TRBD1 (5 bases). The ends were cut back, 4 bases at V and 0 bases at J, with 12 bases in the middle. CDR3 length: 15 amino acids. Looked up from germline, CDR1 is MNHEY and CDR2 is SVGAGI. The CDR3 is CASSSATATNYGYTF. In nucleotides, the CDR3 is TGTGCCAGCAGTTCCGCGACAGCCACTAACTATGGCTACACCTTC.

This rearrangement joins TRBV6-6 to TRBJ1-4, with D possibly being TRBD1 (5 bases). The CDR3 has 15 residues. Trimming took off 4 bases at V and 8 bases at J, with 17 bases between the two ends. Germline V gene lookup returns CDR1 MNHNY and CDR2 SVGAGI (reference sequence). This CDR3 is CASSSVDGAHEKLFF. In nucleotides, the CDR3 is TGTGCCAGCAGTTCGGTTGATGGGGCTCACGAAAAACTGTTTTTT.

The sample holds a few counts of this clonotype. The V gene is TRBV4-1, the J gene TRBJ2-4; 11 bases fit TRBD2. The junction had 11 bases not matched to a gene; V was cut back by 1 base and J by 0 bases. Germline assignment: CDR1 MGHRA and CDR2 YSYEKL. The CDR3 runs to 20 residues. The CDR3 DNA reads as TGCGCCAGCAGCCAAGTCGGGCCTAGCGGGGGGACTTCAGCCAAAAACATTCAGTACTTC. Amino acid sequence: CASSQVGPSGGTSAKNIQYF.

The chain carries TRBV7-2 and TRBJ1-4; no clear D gene. From germline, CDR1 is SGHTA and CDR2 FQGNSA. V was shortened by 7 bases and J by 6 bases, with 15 bases between the two germline ends. This CDR3 has 14 amino acids. The CDR3 region is CASKRLSTDEKLFF. In DNA form, the CDR3 reads TGTGCCAGCAAACGACTTTCGACGGATGAAAAACTGTTTTTT.

The genes are TRBV20-1 and TRBJ2-5; TRBD2 might be the D (5 bases). This CDR3 region has 15 residues. The germline gives CDR1 DFQATT, CDR2 SNEGSKA (reference sequence). V lost 6 bases, J lost 5 bases, and 22 bases lay in between. The CDR3 is CSARASSYAGETQYF. In DNA form, the CDR3 reads TGCAGTGCCCGGGCTAGCAGCTATGCTGGGGAGACCCAGTACTTC.